The entry that follows covers one T cell receptor (beta chain) sequence. This record comes from a study of blood T cell repertoires in COVID-19. On the study more broadly: COVID-19 samples collected from the United States, Italy and Spain covered acute and convalescent phases. Sources were T cells, B-cell-depleted T cells, or PBMCs; the material itself was cDNA or gDNA.

In the authors' methods: For nucleated cells, counts were estimated from reference gene primer amplification. This table comes from immunoSEQ multiplex PCR, and its TCRdb copy is limited to in-frame clones, with some not included. V and J calls and clone size are those listed in that table; D and trimming were worked out from the DNA. The data show 80,000 to 100,000 clones, with about nine tenths seen just once and 10% held by the top ten. CDR1 and CDR2 (germline): DFQATT, SNEGSKA (reference sequence). Trimming removed 3 bases from V and 0 bases from J, with 12 bases in between. The CDR3 length is 15 residues.

The specimen was peripheral blood. The sequence derives from a man in his fifties or sixties with acute or convalescent COVID-19. This sequence joins TRBV20-1 and TRBJ1-5; D not certain. CDR3 bases: TGCAGTGCTAGTCTGGCGGTGCATAGCAATCAGCCCCAGCATTTT. Protein product: CSASLAVHSNQPQHF.